Reported below is one TCR beta chain. The V and J ends lost 3 bases and 4 bases, in that order; junction bases with no gene match: 11. Germline loops: CDR1 KGHSH, CDR2 LQKENI. The CDR3 has 16 residues. Original handling: How many nucleated cells were present was estimated from reference gene primer amplification. Profiling relied on immunoSEQ multiplex PCR, and the TCRdb table lists in-frame clones only, not all of them. V, J and clone size are taken as reported in that table, and D and trimming were inferred from the DNA itself. Here the sample spans 100,000 to 150,000 clones, under 80% being singletons. These data originate in a study of blood T cell repertoires in COVID-19. Overall study: From T cells, B-cell-depleted T cells, or PBMCs came the material, which was cDNA or gDNA.

The material sequenced was peripheral blood. The sequence came from a middle-aged man with acute or convalescent COVID-19. V gene TRBV18 combines with J gene TRBJ1-2, with 7 nucleotides matching TRBD1. Written as DNA, the CDR3 is TGTGCCAGCTCACCCCAAGGGGACAGTAGTTCCTATGGCTACACCTTC. It encodes CASSPQGDSSSYGYTF.